The rows below give T cell receptor beta chains drawn from one sample of a study of naive and memory T cell subsets. TCRdb ran MiXCR on the UMI-ligation and nested PCR reads and lists one entry per CDR3 protein. Among 150,000 or so distinct CDR3 sequences listed, about 23% were seen once. Sequencing was done on a sample of naive CD4+ T cells from blood. All receptors come from a human donor in good health. The CDR3 runs from the conserved cysteine through the conserved F or W. A D gene is named only where the DNA matches it firmly. Clone size is shown for a subset of rows, as once, few, many or a class of expanded clone.

TRBD2	TRBJ2-1	TRBV4-3	many	TGCGCCAGCAGCCAAGAAGCTAGCGGCTACAATGAGCAGTTCTTC	CASSQEASGYNEQFF
-	TRBJ2-3	TRBV5-1	-	TGCGCCAGCAGCTTGGCACAGATAGACACAGATACGCAGTATTTT	CASSLAQIDTDTQYF
-	TRBJ2-3	TRBV20-1	few	TGCAGTGCTAGGCTCTATGCAGATACGCAGTATTTT	CSARLYADTQYF
-	TRBJ2-5	TRBV5-1	many	TGCGCCAGCAGCTTGGCCGGGGGGCTAGCTTCGGAGACCCAGTACTTC	CASSLAGGLASETQYF
-	TRBJ1-5	TRBV20-1	many	TGCAGTGCTCGCTGGGGGGATAGCAATCAGCCCCAGCATTTT	CSARWGDSNQPQHF
TRBD2	TRBJ2-1	TRBV29-1	-	TGCAGCGTTGTAGCATCAGGGACTAGCGGGAGAGGAGAGCAGTTCTTC	CSVVASGTSGRGEQFF
-	TRBJ1-6	TRBV12-3/TRBV12-4	many	TGTGCCAGCAGTCCGGACGGAGATTCGTCACCCCTCCACTTT	CASSPDGDSSPLHF
TRBD1	TRBJ1-1	TRBV12-3/TRBV12-4	few	TGTGCCAGCAGGACTAACAGGGGGAGCACTGAAGCTTTCTTT	CASRTNRGSTEAFF
TRBD1	TRBJ2-7	TRBV28	-	TGTGCCAGCAGTTTACCGACAGGGCTTTCCTACGAGCAGTACTTC	CASSLPTGLSYEQYF
-	TRBJ2-2	TRBV7-2	few	TGTGCCAGCAGCTTAGGACAGGTTCGAACCGGGGAGCTGTTTTTT	CASSLGQVRTGELFF
TRBD2	TRBJ2-5	TRBV28	-	TGTGCCAGCAGTTTCGGCGGGAGGGCGCGGGAGACCCAGTACTTC	CASSFGGRARETQYF
TRBD2	TRBJ2-5	TRBV9	few	TGTGCCAGCAGCGGAGGACTAGCGGGAGGTATTGAGACCCAGTACTTC	CASSGGLAGGIETQYF
-	TRBJ2-7	TRBV14	-	TGTGCCAGCAGCCAAGCCGGGGTAGCGGAGCAGTACTTC	CASSQAGVAEQYF
-	TRBJ2-5	TRBV11-2	-	TGTGCCAGCAGCTTAGCATTCCTGCCAAGGCAGCAAGAGACCCAGTACTTC	CASSLAFLPRQQETQYF
TRBD1	TRBJ2-1	TRBV28	-	TGTGCCAGCAGCATATCTACAGGGGTAAACAATGAGCAGTTCTTC	CASSISTGVNNEQFF
TRBD2	TRBJ2-1	TRBV15	many	TGTGCCACCAGCCGTGCACGGGAGGGGAATGAGCAGTTCTTC	CATSRAREGNEQFF
TRBD1	TRBJ2-7	TRBV29-1	-	TGCAGCATGAGACAGGGGGCGGACGAGCAGTACTTC	CSMRQGADEQYF
-	TRBJ1-6	TRBV5-1	few	TGCGCCAGCAGCTTGGGGACAGCCTTAAATTCACCCCTCCACTTT	CASSLGTALNSPLHF
TRBD1	TRBJ2-5	TRBV7-6	few	TGTGCCAGCAGCGAAAACAGGGGTCAAGAGACCCAGTACTTC	CASSENRGQETQYF
-	TRBJ2-3	TRBV6-6	many	TGTGCCAGCAGTTACGGGATAACTGCGGATACGCAGTATTTT	CASSYGITADTQYF
-	TRBJ2-1	TRBV6-2/TRBV6-3	-	TGTGCCAGCAGGGGACTCCCGGGTCGTGAGCAGTTCTTC	CASRGLPGREQFF
-	TRBJ1-3	TRBV5-5	many	TGTGCCAGCAGCTTTCAGGAGCCGGTAAACACCATATATTTT	CASSFQEPVNTIYF
TRBD1	TRBJ2-1	TRBV7-2	few	TGTGCCAGCAGGCTAGGGACAGGGTACAATGAGCAGTTCTTC	CASRLGTGYNEQFF
-	TRBJ2-6	TRBV9	-	TGTGCCAGCAGCGTAGGGGGATCTGGGGCCAACGTCCTGACTTTC	CASSVGGSGANVLTF
-	TRBJ1-1	TRBV9	few	TGTGCCAGCAGCCCGGAGGGGCTCGTCGAGTACACTGAAGCTTTCTTT	CASSPEGLVEYTEAFF
TRBD1	TRBJ1-3	TRBV5-6	-	TGTGCCAGCAGCCCAGACAGGGGGCTTGGAAACACCATATATTTT	CASSPDRGLGNTIYF
TRBD2	TRBJ2-5	TRBV7-9	-	TGTGCCAGCGTTTCTAGCGGGAGGCACAAAGAGACCCAGTACTTC	CASVSSGRHKETQYF